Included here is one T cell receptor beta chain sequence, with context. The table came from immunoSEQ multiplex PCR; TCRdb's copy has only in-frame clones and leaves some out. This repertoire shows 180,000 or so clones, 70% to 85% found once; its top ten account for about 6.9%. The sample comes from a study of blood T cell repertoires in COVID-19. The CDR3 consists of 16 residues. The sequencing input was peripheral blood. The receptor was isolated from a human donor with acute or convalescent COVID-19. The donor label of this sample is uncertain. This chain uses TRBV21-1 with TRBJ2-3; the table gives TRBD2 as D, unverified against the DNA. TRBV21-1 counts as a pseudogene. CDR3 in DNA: TGTGCCAGCAGCAAATTGAGGCGGAGCAGCACAGATACGCAGTATTTT. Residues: CASSKLRRSSTDTQYF.